These 24 T cell receptor beta chains came from one sample sequenced in a study of shared clonotypes between healthy human individuals. Using immunoSEQ multiplex PCR, the repertoire was profiled, and TCRdb retains in-frame clones only, with some absent. This table has hundreds of thousands of clones, roughly 92% appearing once. Naive CD8 cells lacked CD45RO, underwent positive selection for CCR7 and left out terminally differentiated effector memory CD45RA+ cells. Sequenced: naive CD8+ T cells sorted from blood. Receptors originate from a man between 25 and 39 years old in good health.

This clone was counted between two and nine times. The chain joins TRBV19 to TRBJ2-1; 7 bases line up with TRBD1. CDR1 is LNHDA, CDR2 SQIVND, per germline (reference sequence). V was clipped by 3 bases and J by 0 bases; unmatched bases: 2. The CDR3 covers 15 residues. CDR3 in DNA: TGTGCCAGTAGTATTTGGGACAGCTCCTACAATGAGCAGTTCTTC. It translates to CASSIWDSSYNEQFF.

The genes are TRBV7-9 and TRBJ1-1; a possible D gene is TRBD1 (6 bases). The germline gives CDR1 SEHNR, CDR2 FQNEAQ (reference sequence). The CDR3 length is 14 residues. Trimming cost V 4 bases and J 4 bases, with 13 bases left between them. The CDR3 nucleotides are TGTGCCAGCAGCTCTCAGGGGAGTGGCACTGAAGCTTTCTTT. Amino acids: CASSSQGSGTEAFF.

This chain joins TRBV4-1 and TRBJ1-5, with 7 bases lining up with TRBD1. The CDR3 contains 15 residues. Trimming cost V 0 bases and J 7 bases; bases outside gene matches: 6. CDR1 is MGHRA, CDR2 YSYEKL, per germline. CDR3 region: CASSQDDRAGQPQHF. CDR3 nucleotides: TGCGCCAGCAGCCAAGACGACAGGGCTGGCCAGCCCCAGCATTTT.

The J gene is TRBJ2-4, the V gene TRBV5-1; tentatively, D is TRBD1 (6 bases). V was cut by 0 bases and J by 1 base, with 17 bases left in between. Germline V CDR1 and CDR2: SGHRS, YFSETQ. The CDR3 is 18 residues long. This CDR3 reads CASSLAQQQGRAKNIQYF. CDR3 DNA sequence: TGCGCCAGCAGCTTGGCCCAGCAACAGGGACGGGCCAAAAACATTCAGTACTTC.

The chain uses TRBV14 and TRBJ2-1; TRBD2 matches at 11 bases. Germline CDR1 and CDR2: SGHDN and FVKESK. The CDR3 runs to 14 residues. The junction had 3 bases not matched to a gene; V was cut back by 4 bases and J by 7 bases. The CDR3 DNA reads TGTGCCAGCAGCCCGGTAGCGGGAGGGAATGAGCAGTTCTTC. Amino acid sequence: CASSPVAGGNEQFF.

Many counts were recorded for this clone. The V gene is TRBV19, the J gene TRBJ2-2, with TRBD2 matching over 8 bases. This CDR3 contains 17 residues. Germline CDR1 and CDR2: LNHDA and SQIVND (reference sequence). Trimming at V came to 0 bases and at J to 4 bases, leaving 7 bases not matched to a gene. The CDR3 region is CASSIDPSGSLTGELFF. CDR3 nucleotides: TGTGCCAGTAGTATAGATCCCAGCGGGAGCCTCACCGGGGAGCTGTTTTTT.

The V gene is TRBV7-9, the J gene TRBJ2-7, with 7 bases that match TRBD1. The trim removed 5 bases at V and 2 bases at J, leaving 9 bases unmatched. CDR3 length equals 15 residues. Germline lookup yields CDR1 SEHNR and CDR2 FQNEAQ (reference sequence). CDR3: CASSALQGSAYEQYF. CDR3 sequence (DNA): TGTGCCAGCAGCGCACTACAGGGGTCAGCCTACGAGCAGTACTTC.

The rearrangement links TRBV29-1 to TRBJ1-1; TRBD1 is a possible D gene (5 bases). CDR3 length: 12 amino acids. Germline CDR1 is SQVTM and CDR2 is ANQGSEA. The V gene lost 8 bases and the J gene lost 5 bases, with 15 bases spanning the gap. The CDR3 spells CSTPGRGTEAFF. In nucleotides, the CDR3 is TGCAGCACCCCGGGGCGCGGGACTGAAGCTTTCTTT.

The V gene is TRBV5-1, the J gene TRBJ2-2; D may be TRBD1 (6 bases). Germline V gene lookup returns CDR1 SGHRS and CDR2 YFSETQ. Trimming removed 1 base from V and 4 bases from J, with 11 bases in between. The CDR3 is made up of 15 amino acids. CDR3 nucleotide sequence: TGCGCCAGCAGCTTGTCTCAGGGGCTCACCGGGGAGCTGTTTTTT. Protein product: CASSLSQGLTGELFF.

This sequence joins TRBV27 and TRBJ2-3, with D uncertain. The germline V gene encodes CDR1 MNHEY and CDR2 SMNVEV (reference sequence). V was pared by 5 bases and J by 4 bases, with 16 bases between. The CDR3 contains 15 residues. CDR3 region: CASSLQGIFADTQYF. DNA of the CDR3: TGTGCCAGCAGTCTACAAGGGATTTTTGCAGATACGCAGTATTTT.

CDR3 sequence reads: CASSEKRGGQGGNQPQHF. Here the CDR3 DNA reads TGTGCCAGCAGTGAAAAGAGGGGGGGACAGGGAGGCAATCAGCCCCAGCATTTT. The chain has TRBV6-1 and TRBJ1-5; 9 nucleotides agree with TRBD1. The CDR3 is 18 amino acids. Germline V gives CDR1 MNHNS, CDR2 SASEGT. V lost 2 bases, J lost 2 bases, and 10 bases stayed unmatched.

V is TRBV4-3 and J is TRBJ2-1; perhaps TRBD1 as D (5 bases). The CDR3 consists of 15 residues. The V end was cut by 0 bases, the J end by 5 bases, with 11 bases between. The V gene's germline CDR1 is LGHNA and CDR2 YSLEER. Here the CDR3 DNA reads TGCGCCAGCAGCCAAGATCCCGACAGAGACAATGAGCAGTTCTTC. This gives the protein CASSQDPDRDNEQFF.

The rearrangement uses TRBV9 and TRBJ1-2; TRBD1 aligns across 8 bases. CDR1 and CDR2 from the germline V gene are SGDLS and YYNGEE. This CDR3 contains 18 residues. V lost 0 bases to trimming and J lost 0 bases; unmatched junction nucleotides: 10. The CDR3 protein is CASSVAGTGLKANYGYTF. DNA of the CDR3: TGTGCCAGCAGCGTAGCTGGGACAGGACTGAAAGCTAACTATGGCTACACCTTC.

The chain carries TRBV10-3 and TRBJ1-4; 12 nucleotides match TRBD1. Germline V gene lookup returns CDR1 ENHRY and CDR2 SYGVKD. This CDR3 is 13 amino acids long. V was clipped by 10 bases and J by 5 bases; unmatched bases: 2. CDR3 DNA sequence: TGTGCCACCGGGACAGGGGGCAATGAAAAACTGTTTTTT. This translates into CATGTGGNEKLFF.

V usage is TRBV5-4 and J usage is TRBJ2-7, with 9 nucleotides matching TRBD1. CDR3 size: 14 residues. The ends lost 7 bases at V and 5 bases at J; junction bases unmatched: 10. The germline CDR1 and CDR2 sequences are SGHNT and YYREEE (reference sequence). The CDR3 DNA sequence: TGTGCCAGCGGAGATGGGACAGGGTTCCACGAGCAGTACTTC. Amino acid sequence: CASGDGTGFHEQYF. Filled out from reference TRBV5-4 and TRBJ2-7, the complete variable domain reads ETGVTQSPTHLIKTRGQQVTLRCSSQSGHNTVSWYQQALGQGPQFIFQYYREEENGRGNFPPRFSGLQFPNYSSELNVNALELDDSALYLCASGDGTGFHEQYFGPGTRLTVT.

The chain combines TRBV27 with TRBJ2-5, with 10 bases lining up with TRBD1. The J call may be incorrect, as the DNA end agrees better with TRBJ2-7. The CDR3 extends over 15 amino acids. Germline CDR1 reads MNHEY; CDR2 reads SMNVEV (reference sequence). CDR3 DNA: TGTGCCAGCAGTACTGACAGGGGGCTTTGGTACGAGCAGTACTTC. Amino acid sequence: CASSTDRGLWYEQYF.

The chain links TRBV7-2 to TRBJ1-1; D gene ambiguous. V was cut by 1 base and J by 11 bases, with 11 bases left in between. Germline V gene sequence: CDR1 SGHTA, CDR2 FQGNSA. This CDR3 is 12 amino acids long. The CDR3 reads CASSLVGVLAFF. In DNA, the CDR3 is TGTGCCAGCAGCTTAGTCGGGGTGTTGGCTTTCTTT.

V gene TRBV7-2 combines with J gene TRBJ2-1; D is perhaps TRBD1 (5 bases). The V and J ends lost 5 bases and 6 bases respectively, with 14 bases between them. The CDR3 totals 14 residues. CDR1 is SGHTA, CDR2 FQGNSA, per germline. CDR3 protein: CASSLGALANEQFF. In nucleotides, the CDR3 is TGTGCCAGCAGCCTTGGGGCTCTCGCCAATGAGCAGTTCTTC. Combining the CDR3 with reference TRBV7-2 and TRBJ2-1 gives the whole variable domain GAGVSQSPSNKVTEKGKDVELRCDPISGHTALYWYRQSLGQGLEFLIYFQGNSAPDKSGLPSDRFSAERTGGSVSTLTIQRTQQEDSAVYLCASSLGALANEQFFGPGTRLTVL.

Comments on this clone: Other DNA sequences in the same sample also yield this CDR3. The gene calls are TRBV5-8 and TRBJ2-7, with D tentatively TRBD1 (6 bases). Germline-derived CDR1 and CDR2 are SGHTS and YDEGEE. This CDR3 has 14 residues. V was pared by 1 base and J by 0 bases, with 8 bases between. CDR3 amino acids: CASSLRDTSYEQYF. CDR3 DNA sequence: TGTGCCAGCAGCTTGCGGGACACCTCCTACGAGCAGTACTTC. The entire variable domain, with the rest obtained from reference TRBV5-8 and TRBJ2-7, is as follows: EAGVTQSPTHLIKTRGQQATLRCSPISGHTSVYWYQQALGLGLQFLLWYDEGEERNRGNFPPRFSGRQFPNYSSELNVNALELEDSALYLCASSLRDTSYEQYFGPGTRLTVT.

The V call is TRBV7-9, the J call TRBJ2-3; no clear D gene. CDR3 length: 14 amino acids. Germline lookup yields CDR1 SEHNR and CDR2 FQNEAQ (reference sequence). The V end was cut by 2 bases, the J end by 1 base, with 7 bases between. The CDR3: CASSLIPGTDTQYF. CDR3 nucleotides: TGTGCCAGCAGCTTAATCCCCGGCACAGATACGCAGTATTTT.

The rearrangement joins TRBV11-2 to TRBJ1-4, with a tentative D call TRBD1 (6 bases). Germline V gene lookup returns CDR1 SGHAT and CDR2 FQNNGV. Trimming removed 5 bases from V and 1 base from J, with 11 bases in between. This CDR3 comprises 15 residues. CDR3 sequence reads: CASSPRTVTNEKLFF. The CDR3 coding sequence is TGTGCCAGCAGCCCCCGGACAGTAACTAATGAAAAACTGTTTTTT.

The chain employs TRBV4-1 and TRBJ1-5; unclear D gene. CDR3 length: 15 residues. Germline loops: CDR1 MGHRA, CDR2 YSYEKL. V lost 0 bases and J 1 base, leaving 7 bases between the germline ends. CDR3 sequence (DNA): TGCGCCAGCAGCCAAGAAAACAAGAGCAATCAGCCCCAGCATTTT. It yields the protein CASSQENKSNQPQHF.

The CDR3 nucleotides are TGTGCCAGCAGCTCACGCAGGGAAGAGACCCAGTACTTC. It is translated as CASSSRREETQYF. The genes are TRBV11-3 and TRBJ2-5, with D possibly TRBD1 on 5 matching bases. The V end lost 4 bases, the J end lost 3 bases, and 9 bases lay between the germline ends. From germline, CDR1 is SGHNT and CDR2 YENEEA. The CDR3 has 13 amino acids.

The V gene is TRBV5-6, the J gene TRBJ2-1; D not certain. CDR1 SGHDT and CDR2 YYEEEE come from the germline V gene. The CDR3 totals 15 residues. Trimming removed 0 bases from V and 5 bases from J, with 12 bases in between. CDR3 loop: CASSLVRHGNNEQFF. The CDR3 DNA is TGTGCCAGCAGCTTGGTCCGACACGGAAACAATGAGCAGTTCTTC.